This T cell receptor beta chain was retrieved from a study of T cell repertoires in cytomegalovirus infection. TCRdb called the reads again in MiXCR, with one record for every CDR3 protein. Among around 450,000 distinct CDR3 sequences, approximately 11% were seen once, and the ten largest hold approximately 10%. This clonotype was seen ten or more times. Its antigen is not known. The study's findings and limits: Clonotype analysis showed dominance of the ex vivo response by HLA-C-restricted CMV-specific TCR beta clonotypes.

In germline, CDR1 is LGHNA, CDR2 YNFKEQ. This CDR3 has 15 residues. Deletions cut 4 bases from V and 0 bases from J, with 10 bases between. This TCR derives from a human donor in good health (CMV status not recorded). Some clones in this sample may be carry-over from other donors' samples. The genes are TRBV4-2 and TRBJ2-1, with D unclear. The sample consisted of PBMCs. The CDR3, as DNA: TGTGCCAGCAGCCTCGCCTTGAGCTCCTACAATGAGCAGTTCTTC. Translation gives CASSLALSSYNEQFF.